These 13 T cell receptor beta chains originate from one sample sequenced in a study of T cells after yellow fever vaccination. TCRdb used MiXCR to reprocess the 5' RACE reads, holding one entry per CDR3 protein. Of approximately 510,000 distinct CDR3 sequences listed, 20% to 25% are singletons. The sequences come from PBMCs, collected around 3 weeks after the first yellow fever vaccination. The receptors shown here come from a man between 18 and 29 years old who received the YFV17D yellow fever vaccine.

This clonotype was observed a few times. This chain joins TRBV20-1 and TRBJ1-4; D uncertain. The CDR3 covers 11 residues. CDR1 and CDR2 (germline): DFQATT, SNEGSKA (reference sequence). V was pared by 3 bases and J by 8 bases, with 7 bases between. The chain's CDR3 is CSASQIEKLFF. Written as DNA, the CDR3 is TGCAGTGCTAGTCAGATAGAAAAACTGTTTTTT.

The CDR3: CASSFWVEGTEAFF. The CDR3, as DNA: TGTGCCAGCAGTTTCTGGGTTGAAGGCACTGAAGCTTTCTTT. The J gene is TRBJ1-1, the V gene TRBV12-3 or TRBV12-4; the D is unclear. The CDR3 totals 14 residues. V was shortened by 3 bases and J by 4 bases, with 12 bases between the two germline ends.

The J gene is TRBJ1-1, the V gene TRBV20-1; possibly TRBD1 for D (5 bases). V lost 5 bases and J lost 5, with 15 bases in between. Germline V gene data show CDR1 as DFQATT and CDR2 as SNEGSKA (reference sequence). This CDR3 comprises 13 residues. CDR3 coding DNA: TGCAGTGCTTCACTTGGGGGGGAAACTGAAGCTTTCTTT. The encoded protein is CSASLGGETEAFF.

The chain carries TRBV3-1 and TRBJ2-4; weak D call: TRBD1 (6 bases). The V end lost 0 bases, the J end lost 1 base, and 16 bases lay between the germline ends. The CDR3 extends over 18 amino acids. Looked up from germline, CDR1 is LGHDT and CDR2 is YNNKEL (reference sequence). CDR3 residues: CASSQDWYRVNAKNIQYF. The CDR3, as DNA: TGTGCCAGCAGCCAAGATTGGTACAGGGTAAACGCCAAAAACATTCAGTACTTC.

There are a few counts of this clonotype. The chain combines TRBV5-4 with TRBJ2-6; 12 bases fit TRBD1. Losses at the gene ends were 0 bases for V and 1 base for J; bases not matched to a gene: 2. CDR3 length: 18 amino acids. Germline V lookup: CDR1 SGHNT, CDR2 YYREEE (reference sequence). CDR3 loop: CASSLAGQGASGANVLTF. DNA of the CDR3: TGTGCCAGCAGCTTGGCGGGACAGGGGGCTTCTGGGGCCAACGTCCTGACTTTC. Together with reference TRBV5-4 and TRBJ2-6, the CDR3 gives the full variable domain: ETGVTQSPTHLIKTRGQQVTLRCSSQSGHNTVSWYQQALGQGPQFIFQYYREEENGRGNFPPRFSGLQFPNYSSELNVNALELDDSALYLCASSLAGQGASGANVLTFGAGSRLTVL.

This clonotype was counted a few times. DNA of the CDR3: TGTGCTAGCAGCCCCCTCCCGGGTTCCTACGAGCAGTACGTC. It encodes CASSPLPGSYEQYV. The chain combines TRBV7-7 with TRBJ2-7; D gene unclear. The germline V gene encodes CDR1 SSHAT and CDR2 FNYEAQ (reference sequence). CDR3 size: 14 residues.

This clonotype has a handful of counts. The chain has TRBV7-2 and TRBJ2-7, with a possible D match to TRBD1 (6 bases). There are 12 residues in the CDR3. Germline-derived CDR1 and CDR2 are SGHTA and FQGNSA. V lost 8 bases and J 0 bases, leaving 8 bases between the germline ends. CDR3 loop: CASRDNSYEQYF. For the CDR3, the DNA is TGTGCCAGCCGGGACAACTCCTACGAGCAGTACTTC. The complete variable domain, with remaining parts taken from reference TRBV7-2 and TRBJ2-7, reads GAGVSQSPSNKVTEKGKDVELRCDPISGHTALYWYRQSLGQGLEFLIYFQGNSAPDKSGLPSDRFSAERTGGSVSTLTIQRTQQEDSAVYLCASRDNSYEQYFGPGTRLTVT.

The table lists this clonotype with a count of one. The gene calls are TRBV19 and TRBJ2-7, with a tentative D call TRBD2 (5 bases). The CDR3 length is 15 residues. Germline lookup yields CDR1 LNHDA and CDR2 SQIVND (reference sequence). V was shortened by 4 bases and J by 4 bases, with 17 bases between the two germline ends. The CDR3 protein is CASSKVPQEVYEQYF. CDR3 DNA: TGTGCCAGTAGTAAGGTTCCGCAGGAGGTATACGAGCAGTACTTC.

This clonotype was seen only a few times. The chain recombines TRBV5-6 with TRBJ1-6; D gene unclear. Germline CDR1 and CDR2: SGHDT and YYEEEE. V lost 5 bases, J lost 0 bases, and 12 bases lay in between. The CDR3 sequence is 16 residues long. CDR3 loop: CASRIFRSSYNSPLHF. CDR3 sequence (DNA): TGTGCCAGCAGGATTTTTAGGAGCTCCTATAATTCACCCCTCCACTTT.

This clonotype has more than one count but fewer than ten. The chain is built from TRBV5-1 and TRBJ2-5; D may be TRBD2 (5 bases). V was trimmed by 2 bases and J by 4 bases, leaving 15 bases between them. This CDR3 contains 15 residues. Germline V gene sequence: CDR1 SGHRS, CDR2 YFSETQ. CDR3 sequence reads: CASSFSTGSGETQYF. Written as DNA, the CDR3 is TGCGCCAGCAGCTTCTCGACTGGGAGCGGAGAGACCCAGTACTTC. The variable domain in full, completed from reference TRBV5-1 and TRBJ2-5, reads KAGVTQTPRYLIKTRGQQVTLSCSPISGHRSVSWYQQTPGQGLQFLFEYFSETQRNKGNFPGRFSGRQFSNSRSEMNVSTLELGDSALYLCASSFSTGSGETQYFGPGTRLLVL.

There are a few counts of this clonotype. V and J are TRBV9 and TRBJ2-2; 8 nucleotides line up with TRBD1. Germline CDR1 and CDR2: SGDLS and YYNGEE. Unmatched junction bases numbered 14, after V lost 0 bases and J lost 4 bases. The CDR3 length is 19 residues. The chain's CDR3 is CASSVEPRGLISRTGELFF. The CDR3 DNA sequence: TGTGCCAGCAGCGTAGAGCCCAGGGGGCTGATTTCTCGCACCGGGGAGCTGTTTTTT.

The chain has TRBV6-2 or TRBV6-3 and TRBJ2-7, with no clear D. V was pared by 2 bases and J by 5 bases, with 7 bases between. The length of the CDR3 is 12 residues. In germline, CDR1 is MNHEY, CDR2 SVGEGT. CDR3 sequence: CASSYLGNEQYV. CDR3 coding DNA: TGTGCCAGCAGTTACCTGGGGAACGAGCAGTACGTC.

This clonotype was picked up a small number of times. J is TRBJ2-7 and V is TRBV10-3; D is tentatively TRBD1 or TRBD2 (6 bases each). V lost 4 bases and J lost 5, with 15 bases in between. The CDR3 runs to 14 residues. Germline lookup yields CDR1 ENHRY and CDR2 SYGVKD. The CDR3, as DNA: TGTGCCATCAGTGTAGCCGGGGGCTCGAACGAGCAGTACTTC. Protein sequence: CAISVAGGSNEQYF.